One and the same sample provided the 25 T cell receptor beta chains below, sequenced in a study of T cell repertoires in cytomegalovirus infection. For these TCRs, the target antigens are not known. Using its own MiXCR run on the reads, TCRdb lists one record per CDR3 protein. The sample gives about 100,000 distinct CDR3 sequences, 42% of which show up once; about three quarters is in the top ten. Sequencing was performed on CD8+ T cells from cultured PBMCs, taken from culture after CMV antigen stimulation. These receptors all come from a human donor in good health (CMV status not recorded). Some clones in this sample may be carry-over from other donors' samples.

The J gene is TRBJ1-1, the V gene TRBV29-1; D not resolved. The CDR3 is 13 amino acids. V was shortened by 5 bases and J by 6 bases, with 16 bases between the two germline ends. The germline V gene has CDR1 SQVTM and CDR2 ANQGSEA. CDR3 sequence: CSVNRGWESEAFF. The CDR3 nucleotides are TGCAGCGTTAACCGGGGATGGGAATCTGAAGCTTTCTTT.

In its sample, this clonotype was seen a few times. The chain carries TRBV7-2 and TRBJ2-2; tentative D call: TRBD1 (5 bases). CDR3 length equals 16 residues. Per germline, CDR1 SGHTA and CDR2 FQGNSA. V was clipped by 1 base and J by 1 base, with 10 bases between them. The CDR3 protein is CASSLGVQVNTGELFF. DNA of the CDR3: TGTGCCAGCAGCTTAGGAGTACAGGTGAACACCGGGGAGCTGTTTTTT.

In nucleotides, the CDR3 is TGTGCCAGCAGTACAGGGGCCCCCAGCAATCAGCCCCAGCATTTT. Its translation: CASSTGAPSNQPQHF. This chain connects TRBV6-8 to TRBJ1-5, with TRBD1 identical over 7 bases. The germline V gene encodes CDR1 MNHGY and CDR2 SAAAGT. Trimming cost V 5 bases and J 1 base; bases outside gene matches: 5. The CDR3 contains 15 residues.

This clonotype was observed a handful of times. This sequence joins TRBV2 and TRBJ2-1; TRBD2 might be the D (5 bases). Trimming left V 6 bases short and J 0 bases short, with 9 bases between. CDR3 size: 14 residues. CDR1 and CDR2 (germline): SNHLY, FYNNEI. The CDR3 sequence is CASRSGTSYNEQFF. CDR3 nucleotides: TGTGCCAGCAGGAGCGGTACCTCCTACAATGAGCAGTTCTTC.

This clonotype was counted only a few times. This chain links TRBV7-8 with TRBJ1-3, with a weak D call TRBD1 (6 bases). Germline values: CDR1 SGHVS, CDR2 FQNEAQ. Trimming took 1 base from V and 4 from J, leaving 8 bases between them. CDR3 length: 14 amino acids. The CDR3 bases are TGTGCCAGCAGCTTAGGCCAGGGGGGAAACACCATATATTTT. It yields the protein CASSLGQGGNTIYF.

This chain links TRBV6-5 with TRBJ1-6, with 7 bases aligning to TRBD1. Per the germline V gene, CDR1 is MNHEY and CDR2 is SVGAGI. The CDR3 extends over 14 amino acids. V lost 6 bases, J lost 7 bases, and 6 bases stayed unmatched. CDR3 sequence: CASRQTGRNSPLHF. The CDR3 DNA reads TGTGCCAGCAGGCAGACAGGGAGGAATTCACCCCTCCACTTT.

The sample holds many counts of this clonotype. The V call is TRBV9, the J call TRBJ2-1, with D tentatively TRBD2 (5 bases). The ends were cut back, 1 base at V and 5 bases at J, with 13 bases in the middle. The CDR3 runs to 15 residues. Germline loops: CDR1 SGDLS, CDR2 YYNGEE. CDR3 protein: CASSVPPGLHNEQFF. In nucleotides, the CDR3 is TGTGCCAGCAGCGTACCACCCGGACTTCACAATGAGCAGTTCTTC.

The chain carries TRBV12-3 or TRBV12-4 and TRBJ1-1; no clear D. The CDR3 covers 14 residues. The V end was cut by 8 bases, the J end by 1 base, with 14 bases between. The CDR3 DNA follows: TGTGCCAGCGGGTTATGGGAGGGGAACACTGAAGCTTTCTTT. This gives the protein CASGLWEGNTEAFF.

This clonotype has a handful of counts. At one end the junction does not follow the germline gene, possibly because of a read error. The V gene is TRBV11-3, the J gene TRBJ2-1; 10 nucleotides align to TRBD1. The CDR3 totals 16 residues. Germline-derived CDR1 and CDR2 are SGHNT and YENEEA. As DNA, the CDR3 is TGTGCCAGCAGCTTAGGAGGGACAGGGGCCTACGATGAGCAGTTCTTC. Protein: CASSLGGTGAYDEQFF.

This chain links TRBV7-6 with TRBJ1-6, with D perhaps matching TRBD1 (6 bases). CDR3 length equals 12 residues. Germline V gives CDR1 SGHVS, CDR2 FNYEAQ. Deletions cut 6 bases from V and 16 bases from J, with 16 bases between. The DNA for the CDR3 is TGTGCCAGCAGTTCTTCCGTGGGACATCTCCACTTT. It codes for CASSSSVGHLHF. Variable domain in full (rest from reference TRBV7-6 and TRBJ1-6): GAGVSQSPRYKVTKRGQDVALRCDPISGHVSLYWYRQALGQGPEFLTYFNYEAQQDKSGLPNDRFSAERPEGSISTLTIQRTEQRDSAMYRCASSSSVGHLHFGNGTRLTVT.

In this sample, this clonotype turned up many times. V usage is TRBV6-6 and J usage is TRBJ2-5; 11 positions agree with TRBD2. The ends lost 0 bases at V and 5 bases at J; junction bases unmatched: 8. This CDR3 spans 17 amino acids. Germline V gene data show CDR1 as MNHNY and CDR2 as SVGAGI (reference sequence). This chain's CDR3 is CASSYSSLAGGGETQYF. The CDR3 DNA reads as TGTGCCAGCAGTTACTCGAGCCTAGCGGGGGGAGGGGAGACCCAGTACTTC.

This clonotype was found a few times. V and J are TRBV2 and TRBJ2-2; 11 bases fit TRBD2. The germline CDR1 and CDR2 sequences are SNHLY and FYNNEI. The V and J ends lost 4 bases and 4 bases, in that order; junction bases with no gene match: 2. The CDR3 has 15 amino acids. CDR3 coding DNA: TGTGCCAGCAGTGGGCTAGCGGGGGGCACCGGGGAGCTGTTTTTT. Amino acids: CASSGLAGGTGELFF.

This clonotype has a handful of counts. The CDR3 protein is CASSESSGNREKLFF. The DNA of the CDR3 is TGTGCCAGCAGTGAATCATCCGGAAATCGGGAAAAACTGTTTTTT. V and J are TRBV2 and TRBJ1-4, with D uncertain. The CDR3 spans 15 residues. Germline values: CDR1 SNHLY, CDR2 FYNNEI. The ends were cut back, 2 bases at V and 8 bases at J, with 15 bases in the middle.

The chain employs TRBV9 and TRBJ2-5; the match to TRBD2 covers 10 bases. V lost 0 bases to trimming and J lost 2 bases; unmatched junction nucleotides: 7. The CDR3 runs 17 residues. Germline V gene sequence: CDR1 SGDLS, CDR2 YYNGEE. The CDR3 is CASSVGASGGIQETQYF. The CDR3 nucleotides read TGTGCCAGCAGCGTAGGGGCTAGCGGGGGTATTCAAGAGACCCAGTACTTC.

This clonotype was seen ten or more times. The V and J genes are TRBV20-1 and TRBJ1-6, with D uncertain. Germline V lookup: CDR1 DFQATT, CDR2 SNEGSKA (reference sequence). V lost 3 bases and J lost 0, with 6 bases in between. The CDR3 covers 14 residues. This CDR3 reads CSARSGSYNSPLHF. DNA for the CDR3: TGCAGTGCTAGGTCCGGCTCCTATAATTCACCCCTCCACTTT.

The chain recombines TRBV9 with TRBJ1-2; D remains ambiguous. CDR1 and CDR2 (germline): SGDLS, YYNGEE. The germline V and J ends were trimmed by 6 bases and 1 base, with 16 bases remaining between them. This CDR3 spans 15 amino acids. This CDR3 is CASISQDGDNYGYTF. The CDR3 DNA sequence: TGTGCCAGCATCTCCCAGGACGGAGATAACTATGGCTACACCTTC.

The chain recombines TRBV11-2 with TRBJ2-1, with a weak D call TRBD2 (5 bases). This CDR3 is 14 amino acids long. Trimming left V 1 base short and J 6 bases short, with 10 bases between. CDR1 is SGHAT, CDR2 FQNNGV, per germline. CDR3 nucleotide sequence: TGTGCCAGCAGCTTAGCACTAGGAGGCAATGAGCAGTTCTTC. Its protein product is CASSLALGGNEQFF.

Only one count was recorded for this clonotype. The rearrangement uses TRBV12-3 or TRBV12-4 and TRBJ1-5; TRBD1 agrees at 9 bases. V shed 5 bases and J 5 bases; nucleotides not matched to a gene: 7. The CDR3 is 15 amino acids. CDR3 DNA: TGTGCCAGCAGTATCGGGACAGGGCTTCATCAGCCCCAGCATTTT. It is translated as CASSIGTGLHQPQHF.

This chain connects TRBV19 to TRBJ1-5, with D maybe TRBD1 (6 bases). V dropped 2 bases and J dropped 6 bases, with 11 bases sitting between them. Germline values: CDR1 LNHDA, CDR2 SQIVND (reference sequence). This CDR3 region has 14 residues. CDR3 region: CASSIMGAGQPQHF. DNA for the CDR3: TGTGCCAGTAGTATAATGGGGGCTGGTCAGCCCCAGCATTTT.

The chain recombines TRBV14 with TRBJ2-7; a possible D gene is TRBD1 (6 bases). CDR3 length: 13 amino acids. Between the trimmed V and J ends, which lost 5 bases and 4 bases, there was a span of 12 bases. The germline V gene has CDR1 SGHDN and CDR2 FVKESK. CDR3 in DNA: TGTGCCAGCAGCGAAATTACAGGGTACGAGCAGTACTTC. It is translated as CASSEITGYEQYF.

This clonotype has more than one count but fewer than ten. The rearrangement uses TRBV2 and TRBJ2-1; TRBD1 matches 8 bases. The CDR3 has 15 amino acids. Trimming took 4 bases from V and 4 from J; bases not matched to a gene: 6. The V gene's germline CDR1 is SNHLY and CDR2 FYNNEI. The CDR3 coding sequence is TGTGCCAGCAGTGGGAGACAGGGGATTTACAATGAGCAGTTCTTC. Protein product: CASSGRQGIYNEQFF.

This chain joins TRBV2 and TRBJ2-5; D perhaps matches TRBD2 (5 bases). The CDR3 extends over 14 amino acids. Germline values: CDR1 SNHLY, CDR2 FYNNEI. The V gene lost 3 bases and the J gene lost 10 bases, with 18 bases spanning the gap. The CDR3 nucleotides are TGTGCCAGCAGTGAGGTTGGCGCCGTGGAGGTCCAGTACTTC. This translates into CASSEVGAVEVQYF.

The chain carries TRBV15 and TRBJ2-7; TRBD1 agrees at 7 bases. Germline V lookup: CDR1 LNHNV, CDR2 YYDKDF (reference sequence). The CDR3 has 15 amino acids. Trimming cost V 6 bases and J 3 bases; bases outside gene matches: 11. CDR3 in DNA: TGTGCCACCAGTCCCAACAGGGGTCCTTTCTACGAGCAGTACTTC. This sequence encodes CATSPNRGPFYEQYF. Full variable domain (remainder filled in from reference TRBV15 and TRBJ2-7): DAMVIQNPRYQVTQFGKPVTLSCSQTLNHNVMYWYQQKSSQAPKLLFHYYDKDFNNEADTPDNFQSRRPNTSFCFLDIRSPGLGDTAMYLCATSPNRGPFYEQYFGPGTRLTVT.

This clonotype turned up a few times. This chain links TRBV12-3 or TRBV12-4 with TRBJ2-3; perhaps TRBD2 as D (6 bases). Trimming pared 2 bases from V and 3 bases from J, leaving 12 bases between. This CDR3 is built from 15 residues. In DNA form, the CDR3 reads TGTGCCAGCAGTTTACGACTAGACCTAACAGATACGCAGTATTTT. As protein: CASSLRLDLTDTQYF.

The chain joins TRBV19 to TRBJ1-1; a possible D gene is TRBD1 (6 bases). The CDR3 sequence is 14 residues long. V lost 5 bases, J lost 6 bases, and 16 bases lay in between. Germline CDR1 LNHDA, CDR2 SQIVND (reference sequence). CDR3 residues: CASSSQGFWPEAFF. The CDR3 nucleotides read TGTGCCAGTAGTTCTCAGGGGTTCTGGCCTGAAGCTTTCTTT. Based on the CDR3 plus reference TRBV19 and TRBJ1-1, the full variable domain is DGGITQSPKYLFRKEGQNVTLSCEQNLNHDAMYWYRQDPGQGLRLIYYSQIVNDFQKGDIAEGYSVSREKKESFPLTVTSAQKNPTAFYLCASSSQGFWPEAFFGQGTRLTVV.